The 12 T cell receptor beta chains below all came from one sample that was sequenced in a study of identical twins. TCRdb re-called the 5' RACE reads with MiXCR, one entry per CDR3 protein. The sample consists of around 1.7 million distinct CDR3 sequences, less than 35% of them appearing once. Sample: cord blood. The receptors shown here come from a newborn girl in good health.

This clonotype was detected a few times. The chain recombines TRBV28 with TRBJ1-4, with a possible D match to TRBD1 (6 bases). Deletions cut 4 bases from V and 7 bases from J, with 13 bases between. The germline gives CDR1 MDHEN, CDR2 SYDVKM. This CDR3 has 14 residues. The CDR3 sequence is CASSWDIWGEKLFF. The CDR3 DNA reads TGTGCCAGCAGTTGGGACATATGGGGTGAAAAACTGTTTTTT.

The gene calls are TRBV20-1 and TRBJ2-1; 10 bases align to TRBD2. The DNA end is a closer match to TRBJ2-7, so the J assignment may be wrong. This CDR3 spans 16 amino acids. CDR1 DFQATT and CDR2 SNEGSKA come from the germline V gene (reference sequence). The CDR3 spells CSAPSQRGGLYNEQYF. CDR3 nucleotides: TGCAGTGCCCCATCCCAGCGGGGGGGCCTCTACAATGAGCAGTACTTC.

This clonotype was recorded a few times. The chain employs TRBV7-9 and TRBJ1-2; D possibly corresponds to TRBD1 (5 bases). Germline-derived CDR1 and CDR2 are SEHNR and FQNEAQ (reference sequence). The CDR3 covers 16 residues. V dropped 0 bases and J dropped 2 bases, with 13 bases sitting between them. CDR3 nucleotide sequence: TGTGCCAGCAGCTTAGCGCCAGGGAGGGTCAACTATGGCTACACCTTC. Protein product: CASSLAPGRVNYGYTF.

This clonotype was recorded a few times. The chain combines TRBV3-1 with TRBJ2-5, with a tentative D call TRBD2 (6 bases). The ends were cut back, 4 bases at V and 11 bases at J, with 17 bases in the middle. The CDR3 length is 13 residues. The germline V gene has CDR1 LGHDT and CDR2 YNNKEL (reference sequence). In DNA, the CDR3 is TGTGCCAGCAGCCTTCGACTAGGCAATGAGCAGTACTTC. This sequence encodes CASSLRLGNEQYF.

In its sample, this clonotype was seen a few times. J is TRBJ2-2 and V is TRBV9, with D hard to call. The CDR3 totals 12 residues. Per germline, CDR1 SGDLS and CDR2 YYNGEE. V lost 0 bases and J 5 bases, leaving 2 bases between the germline ends. CDR3 nucleotide sequence: TGTGCCAGCAGCGTAGTTACCGGGGAGCTGTTTTTT. It yields the protein CASSVVTGELFF.

The chain links TRBV4-1 to TRBJ1-5; 7 bases fit TRBD1. The V segment lost 3 bases and the J segment 4 bases; nucleotides outside the gene matches: 6. The germline CDR1 and CDR2 sequences are MGHRA and YSYEKL. The CDR3 has 15 amino acids. The CDR3 protein is CASSHLTGSNQPQHF. For the CDR3, the DNA is TGCGCCAGCAGCCATTTGACAGGGTCGAATCAGCCCCAGCATTTT.

In regard to this clonotype: This may come from a read error, since a much larger clone is one base off. This chain links TRBV28 with TRBJ2-7, with 7 bases matching TRBD2. The V and J ends lost 8 bases and 0 bases, in that order; junction bases with no gene match: 10. Germline V lookup: CDR1 MDHEN, CDR2 SYDVKM. This CDR3 is built from 15 residues. CDR3 sequence (DNA): TGTGCCAGCTGGGGGGGATCTCGGGACTCCTACGAGCAGTACTTC. The encoded protein is CASWGGSRDSYEQYF.

The chain recombines TRBV20-1 with TRBJ2-1; 10 bases agree with TRBD1. The CDR3 consists of 13 residues. Germline CDR1 and CDR2: DFQATT and SNEGSKA (reference sequence). V trimming: 3 bases; J trimming: 8 bases; junction bases outside the gene matches: 4. CDR3 nucleotide sequence: TGCAGTGCTAGTGGGACAGGGGTAGATGAGCAGTTCTTC. Translated: CSASGTGVDEQFF.

The chain links TRBV9 to TRBJ2-1, with 8 nucleotides matching TRBD2. The germline V gene encodes CDR1 SGDLS and CDR2 YYNGEE. The CDR3 spans 15 residues. The V gene end was trimmed by 2 bases and the J gene end by 5 bases; junction bases not matched to a gene: 6. CDR3 DNA sequence: TGTGCCAGCAGCGTTGTAGCGGGATTCGACAATGAGCAGTTCTTC. Its protein product is CASSVVAGFDNEQFF.

This chain joins TRBV20-1 and TRBJ1-5; D may be TRBD1 (5 bases). CDR1 DFQATT and CDR2 SNEGSKA come from the germline V gene (reference sequence). V lost 6 bases, J lost 3 bases, and 12 bases lay in between. The CDR3 runs 13 residues. The CDR3 DNA sequence: TGCAGTGCCTTAGGGGACTTCAATCAGCCCCAGCATTTT. Translated: CSALGDFNQPQHF.

This chain connects TRBV7-9 to TRBJ1-1; 8 nucleotides line up with TRBD1. V was pared by 5 bases and J by 0 bases, with 8 bases of the junction left unmatched. The CDR3 is made up of 16 amino acids. The germline gives CDR1 SEHNR, CDR2 FQNEAQ (reference sequence). The CDR3 region has the DNA TGTGCCAGCAGCCTCGGACAGGGCATTATGAACACTGAAGCTTTCTTT. Protein: CASSLGQGIMNTEAFF.

This rearrangement joins TRBV6-1 to TRBJ2-7; 9 bases are a match to TRBD1. Per the germline V gene, CDR1 is MNHNS and CDR2 is SASEGT. This CDR3 has 16 residues. V shed 10 bases and J 1 base; nucleotides not matched to a gene: 14. The chain's CDR3 is CATLPLPGQGSYEQYF. The CDR3 bases are TGTGCCACCTTACCGCTCCCGGGACAGGGATCCTACGAGCAGTACTTC.